The 5 T cell receptor beta chains listed next were all sequenced from one sample in a study of blood T cell repertoires in COVID-19. This table comes from immunoSEQ multiplex PCR, and its TCRdb copy is limited to in-frame clones, with some not included. The repertoire has about 200,000 clones, roughly 84% of them found once; the top ten carry around 21%. Material: peripheral blood. The receptor source for this set is a human donor in a cohort sampled during active COVID-19.

This clone was picked up a small number of times. The chain carries TRBV28 and TRBJ1-2; possibly TRBD1 for D (6 bases). V was shortened by 10 bases and J by 2 bases, with 17 bases between the two germline ends. Germline lookup yields CDR1 MDHEN and CDR2 SYDVKM. The CDR3 totals 14 residues. CDR3 protein: CATRWGRRNYGYTF. CDR3 nucleotide sequence: TGTGCCACCAGGTGGGGGCGCAGGAACTATGGCTACACCTTC.

The rearrangement joins TRBV20-1 to TRBJ2-7; D ambiguous. CDR1 DFQATT and CDR2 SNEGSKA come from the germline V gene (reference sequence). CDR3 length: 10 residues. V lost 6 bases and J lost 6, with 9 bases in between. The CDR3 DNA is TGCAGTGCGCTTAGCTTCGAGCAGTACTTC. It is translated as CSALSFEQYF.

The chain joins TRBV7-6 to TRBJ2-5; D is unresolved. CDR1 SGHVS and CDR2 FNYEAQ come from the germline V gene. V gave up 5 bases and J gave up 5 bases, with 9 bases separating them. This CDR3 contains 12 residues. This chain's CDR3 is CASSPNRETQYF. In DNA form, the CDR3 reads TGTGCCAGCAGCCCGAACCGGGAGACCCAGTACTTC.

CDR3 nucleotides: TGTGCCTGGAGTGTACAACAGGGATCCTACAATGAGCAGTTCTTC. It codes for CAWSVQQGSYNEQFF. The chain has TRBV30 and TRBJ2-1; a possible D gene is TRBD1 (6 bases). Germline V gene lookup returns CDR1 GTSNPN and CDR2 SVGIG (reference sequence). V lost 0 bases to trimming and J lost 1 base, with 10 bases between them. The CDR3 sequence is 15 residues long.

V usage is TRBV28 and J usage is TRBJ1-4; 7 bases line up with TRBD1. Germline CDR1 MDHEN, CDR2 SYDVKM. This CDR3 comprises 18 residues. Trimming took 5 bases from V and 0 from J; bases not matched to a gene: 12. CDR3 nucleotide sequence: TGTGCCAGCAGTCGCCGATGGGACAGCTTTGCAACTAATGAAAAACTGTTTTTT. It is translated as CASSRRWDSFATNEKLFF.